This T cell receptor (beta chain) was identified in a study of chemoradiotherapy in HPV16-positive cancers. Concerning this clone: Its antigen is still unknown.

CDR3 size: 14 residues. The germline CDR1 and CDR2 sequences are MNHNY and SVGAGI (reference sequence). Trimming removed 0 bases from V and 7 bases from J; junction bases left unmatched: 3. The data were produced by immunoSEQ multiplex PCR, yet TCRdb's version contains in-frame clones alone and is incomplete. The sample consists of 1,800 or so clones, more than 65% of them appearing once. Study findings and constraints: During treatment, candidate HPV-specific clones and E7-related motifs expanded in tumor.

The receptor's source is a human donor with HPV-associated anogenital cancer. The V gene is TRBV6-6, the J gene TRBJ2-1; TRBD1 agrees at 7 bases. Specimen: tumor tissue, collected from a patient who underwent chemoradiotherapy. CDR3: CASSYSRDRNEQFF. CDR3 bases: TGTGCCAGCAGTTACTCCCGGGACAGAAATGAGCAGTTCTTC.